This TCR beta chain was captured by sequencing in a study of blood T cell repertoires in COVID-19. Study overall: PBMCs, B-cell-depleted T cells, or T cells provided the cDNA or gDNA that made up the material.

The CDR3 totals 16 residues. The germline gives CDR1 LGHDT, CDR2 YNNKEL (reference sequence). V was trimmed by 0 bases and J by 1 base, leaving 11 bases between them. How the authors handled the data: The assay estimated nucleated cells by amplifying reference gene primers. Assay used: immunoSEQ multiplex PCR; TCRdb lists only in-frame clones, some missing. The V and J calls and clone size were taken over from that table, and D and trimming were inferred from the DNA. The table lists 450,000 or so clones, 85% to 90% of them singletons. Sequenced sample: peripheral blood. V gene TRBV3-1 (or the pseudogene TRBV3-2) combines with J gene TRBJ2-3; a possible D gene is TRBD2 (5 bases). The sequence was obtained from a young man with COVID-19, enrolled during active disease. This chain's CDR3 is CASSQDKLGGTDTQYF. As DNA, the CDR3 is TGTGCCAGCAGCCAAGATAAACTAGGAGGCACAGATACGCAGTATTTT.